The sequence of this TCR beta chain was determined in a study of T cell responses to AZD1222 COVID-19 vaccine. Measured with immunoSEQ multiplex PCR; TCRdb has only the in-frame clones, and not every one. Of under 150,000 clones listed, around nine tenths were seen once; the top ten hold 4% to 6%. The clonotype originates from an adult in good health. Specimen: peripheral blood, collected on day 0 of AZD1222 vaccination.

In DNA form, the CDR3 reads TGTGCCAGCAGCTTTGAGCGAGAGCCCCAGCATTTT. This sequence encodes CASSFEREPQHF. The rearrangement joins TRBV5-4 to TRBJ1-5; D unclear. The V gene's germline CDR1 is SGHNT and CDR2 YYREEE (reference sequence). Trimming stripped 2 bases from V and 8 bases from J, with 8 bases between. The CDR3 length is 12 residues.